The clone carrying this TCR beta chain was recorded a few times. V lost 3 bases and J 5 bases, leaving 13 bases between the germline ends. CDR3 size: 13 residues. From germline, CDR1 is SQVTM and CDR2 ANQGSEA. Each CDR3 protein is one row after TCRdb ran MiXCR on the RT-PCR reads. The table lists 700,000 to 900,000 distinct CDR3 sequences, 21% of them singletons. This sample was taken from a study of response to subunit inactivated influenza vaccine. Sequencing was performed on PBMCs from blood, taken approximately 5 days after vaccination. This TCR was sampled from a man in his fifties who received an inactivated influenza vaccine. The chain has TRBV29-1 and TRBJ1-1; possible D gene TRBD1, 5 bases. CDR3 bases: TGCAGCGTTGATTTGGGGCTGGGAACTGAAGCTTTCTTT. It translates to CSVDLGLGTEAFF.